This record covers a single TCR beta chain. This clonotype was detected ten times or more. The antigen this receptor binds is unknown. Base quality data are lacking; no much larger clone is found one base away. Healthy controls were blood bank volunteers in Maryland, USA. For unsorted PBMC libraries, 2 million PBMCs were used after storage in RNAlater at -80 degrees C until RNA extraction. Peripheral blood was subjected to Ficoll-Hypaque density gradient centrifugation to isolate PBMCs, which were then cryopreserved in liquid nitrogen. This sample was included in a study of neurological immune-mediated disorders (dated by TCRdb to between 2017 and 2020). A note on the overall study: Using UMI-based sequencing, the study compared peripheral blood TCR-beta repertoires from patients with HTLV-I-associated myelopathy (HAM/TSP), patients with multiple sclerosis, and healthy controls. The approximately 98 TCR-beta libraries included longitudinal samples, technical triplicates and paired sorted CD4+ and CD8+ T-cell subsets alongside PBMC samples. The cohort included about 70 subjects: approximately 14 with HAM/TSP, some 35 with multiple sclerosis, and around 20 healthy controls. The investigation overall reported the following: Across subjects, expanded clones never shared an identical CDR3 amino acid sequence, which suggests that the TCR-beta repertoires in every group were private. The highest TCR clonal expansion was observed in HAM/TSP patients, whereas the lowest was observed in MS patients, even when compared with healthy controls.

CDR1 ENHRY and CDR2 SYGVKD are derived from the germline V gene. The CDR3 spans 15 residues, from the cysteine through the phenylalanine. Only the CDR3 DNA is retained, 45 bases long and in frame from the first base. V is cut by 6 bases and J by 2 bases, and the space between the germline ends is 11 bases. cDNA was synthesized by template-switch 5'RACE using a primer with a 10-nucleotide random unique molecular identifier that tagged each TCR transcript. Every sequencing run yielded over 190 million TCR-beta sequences covering 15-18 subjects. The RNeasy kit was used to extract total RNA. The KAPA Real-time Library Amplification kit was used to amplify TCR-beta VDJ regions with primers targeting the TCR constant region and the 5'RACE anchor. Sample indexes and Illumina adaptors were added in a first PCR, after which library yield was increased in a second PCR. After Ampure bead purification, the roughly 650 bp TCR product was size-selected on a 2% E-gel SizeSelection system. Library quality was checked on a Bioanalyzer, concentration was measured with Qubit, and libraries were quantified with the Kapa Library Quantification kit before pooling. Libraries were sequenced paired-end 2 x 150 bp on an Illumina HiSeq 2500. To increase sequence diversity, about 25-31% phiX was spiked into each library pool. The source study handled its data this way. Quality-filtered reads were processed with the UMI-based MiGEC pipeline, which removed over 80% of raw TCR sequences during error correction. IMGT germline references were used for aligning VDJ genes, and each clonotype was defined as a unique CDR3 amino acid sequence together with its V-J genes. VDJtools evaluated clonal expansion, Shannon diversity and CDR3 relatedness (CalcPairwiseDistances, ClusterSamples); CLCbio workbench built phylogenetic trees. Using coefficient-of-variation modelling across technical triplicates, the study counted a clone as expanded if it had at least 8 unique UMIs. TCRdb redid the processing of the public reads, applying fastp at Q25 and MiXCR, and retained in-frame beta chains. Rows are combined by CDR3 protein, so each entry shows the most common genes and DNA. TCRdb assigned the V and J calls; the authors' analysis was not used. The sample data list 25,000 to 30,000 distinct CDR3 sequences, and about 7% of these were observed just once. About 8.3% of the sample is taken by the ten largest.

The source of this sequence is a woman in her fifties or sixties in good health. The sample was PBMCs. The chain is made from TRBV10-3 and TRBJ2-6; TRBD2 is a weak D gene call, 6 bases matching. Read as DNA, the sequence is TGTGCCATCAGCCGTCGGGAGACTGGGGCCAACGTCCTGACTTTC. Its protein is CAISRRETGANVLTF.